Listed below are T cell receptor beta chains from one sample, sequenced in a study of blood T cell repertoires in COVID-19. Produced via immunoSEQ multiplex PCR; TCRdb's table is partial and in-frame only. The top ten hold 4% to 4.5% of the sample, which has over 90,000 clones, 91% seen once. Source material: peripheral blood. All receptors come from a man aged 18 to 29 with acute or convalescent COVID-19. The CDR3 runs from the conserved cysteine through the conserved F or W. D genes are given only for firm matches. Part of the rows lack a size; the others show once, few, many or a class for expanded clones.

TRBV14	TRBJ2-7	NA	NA	TGTGCCAGCAGCCCCCAACCGGGACACAGCATCTACGAGCAGTACTTC	CASSPQPGHSIYEQYF
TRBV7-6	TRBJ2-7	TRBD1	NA	TGTGCCAGCAGCTTTGACAGGGGTTCTTACGAGCAGTACTTC	CASSFDRGSYEQYF
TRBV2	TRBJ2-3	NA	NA	TGTGCCAGCAGTGAATCCGTGAGCCTCACAGATACGCAGTATTTT	CASSESVSLTDTQYF
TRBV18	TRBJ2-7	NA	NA	TGTGCCAGCTCACCCATGGCAGGGTTCGGGCAGTACTTC	CASSPMAGFGQYF
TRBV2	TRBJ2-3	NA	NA	TGTGCCAGCAGGACAGGATTTGTTAGCACAGATACGCAGTATTTT	CASRTGFVSTDTQYF
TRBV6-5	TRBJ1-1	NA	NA	TGTGCCAGCAGTTATTGGGGGGAGGGGAACACTGAAGCTTTCTTT	CASSYWGEGNTEAFF
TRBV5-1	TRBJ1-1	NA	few	TGCGCCAGCAGCCCACCTCGGGGGAACACTGAAGCTTTCTTT	CASSPPRGNTEAFF
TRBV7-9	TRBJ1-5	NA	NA	TGTGCCAGCAGCTTAGCCGCGGGTTCTGAAAGCAATCAGCCCCAGCATTTT	CASSLAAGSESNQPQHF
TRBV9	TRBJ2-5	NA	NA	TGTGCCAGCAGCGTATGGGACACCAAAGAGACCCAGTACTTC	CASSVWDTKETQYF
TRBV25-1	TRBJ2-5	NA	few	TGTGCCAGCAGTGTCCGGGACTCCCGGGAGACCCAGTACTTC	CASSVRDSRETQYF
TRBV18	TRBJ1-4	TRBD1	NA	TGTGCCAGCTCACGGGACAGTAATGAAAAACTGTTTTTT	CASSRDSNEKLFF
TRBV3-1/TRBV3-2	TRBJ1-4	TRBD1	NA	TGTGCCAGCAGCCAAGGTCGGGACAGGGTTTACGAAAAACTGTTTTTT	CASSQGRDRVYEKLFF
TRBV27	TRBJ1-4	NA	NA	TGTGCCAGCAGTCCATTGGCAGGGGTAAAAACTAATGAAAAACTGTTTTTT	CASSPLAGVKTNEKLFF
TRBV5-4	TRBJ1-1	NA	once	TGTGCCAGCAGCTTGTTTGGCAGTGAAGCTTTCTTT	CASSLFGSEAFF
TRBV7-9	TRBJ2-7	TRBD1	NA	TGTGCCAGCACCGTGCCGGATTCACAGGGGTGGTACTTC	CASTVPDSQGWYF
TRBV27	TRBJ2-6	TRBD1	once	TGTGCCAGCAGTTCCGGACAGGGCCTCGGGGTCCTGACTTTC	CASSSGQGLGVLTF
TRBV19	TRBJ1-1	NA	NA	TGTGCCAGTTTCGGGGGATCGAACACTGAAGCTTTCTTT	CASFGGSNTEAFF
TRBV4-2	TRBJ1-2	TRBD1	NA	TGTGCCAGCAGCCAAGGCGGACAGGGGTACTATGGCTACACCTTC	CASSQGGQGYYGYTF
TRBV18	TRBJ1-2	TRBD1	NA	TGTGCCAGCTCACCTGAACAGGGGGCGCAGAGTGGCTACACCTTC	CASSPEQGAQSGYTF
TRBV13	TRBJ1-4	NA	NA	TGTGCCAGCAGCTTCGGGAGGGGTTCCGAAAAACTGTTTTTT	CASSFGRGSEKLFF
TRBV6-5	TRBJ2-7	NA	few	TGTGCCAGCAGTTTGGCGATAGGGGGCTACGAGCAGTACTTC	CASSLAIGGYEQYF
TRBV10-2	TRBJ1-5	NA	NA	TGCGCCAGCAGTGACCAAGACTACCAGGAATTTAGCAATCAGCCCCAGCATTTT	CASSDQDYQEFSNQPQHF
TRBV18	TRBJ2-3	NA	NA	TGTGCCAGCTCACCAGCAGGGACAAGCACAGATACGCAGTATTTT	CASSPAGTSTDTQYF
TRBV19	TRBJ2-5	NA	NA	TGTGCCAGTAGTATTATCCGGGGGACAGCTCAAGAGACCCAGTACTTC	CASSIIRGTAQETQYF
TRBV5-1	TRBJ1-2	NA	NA	TGCGCCAGCAGCTCGGACATTAACTATGGCTACACCTTC	CASSSDINYGYTF
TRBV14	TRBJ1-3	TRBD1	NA	TGTGCCAGCAGCCGATACCGGGACAGGGGGTCCGGAAACACCATATATTTT	CASSRYRDRGSGNTIYF
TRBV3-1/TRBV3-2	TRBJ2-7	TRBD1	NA	TGTGCCAGCAGCCCGGGACAGGGGAGGTACGAGCAGTACTTC	CASSPGQGRYEQYF
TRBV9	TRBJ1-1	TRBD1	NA	TGTGCCAGCAGCACCGGGACAGGGGGTACGGGCACTGAAGCTTTCTTT	CASSTGTGGTGTEAFF
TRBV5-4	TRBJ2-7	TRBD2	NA	TGTGCCAGCAGCTTGGACCTAGCGGGCGGTTCCTACGAGCAGTACTTC	CASSLDLAGGSYEQYF
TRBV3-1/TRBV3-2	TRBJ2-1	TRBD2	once	TGTGCCAGCAGCCAATCGGGGGGACTAGCGGCCGTTAGCTCCTACAATGAGCAGTTCTTC	CASSQSGGLAAVSSYNEQFF
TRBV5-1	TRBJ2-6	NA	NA	TGCGCCAGCAGCTTGGAAGGGGGGGCTGGGGCCAACGTCCTGACTTTC	CASSLEGGAGANVLTF
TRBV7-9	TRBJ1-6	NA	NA	TGTGCCAGCAGCTTGAGTCAGGATCGTTCACCCCTCCACTTT	CASSLSQDRSPLHF
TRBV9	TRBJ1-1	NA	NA	TGTGCCAGCAGCGTAGTGCCCCACAGGGTGAACACTGAAGCTTTCTTT	CASSVVPHRVNTEAFF
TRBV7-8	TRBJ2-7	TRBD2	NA	TGTGCCAGCAGCCGGGGGACTAGCGGAAACTACGAGCAGTACTTC	CASSRGTSGNYEQYF
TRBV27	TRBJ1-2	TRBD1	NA	TGTGCCAGCAGTCCTCGGACAGGGGCCGCTAGGTATGGCTACACCTTC	CASSPRTGAARYGYTF
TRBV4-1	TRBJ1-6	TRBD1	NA	TGCGCCAGCAGCCAAGTAGGTCGCGACAGGGGTGGTTCACCCCTCCACTTT	CASSQVGRDRGGSPLHF
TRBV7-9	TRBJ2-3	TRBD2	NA	TGTGCCAGCAGCGGGGGACTAGCAGATACGCAGTATTTT	CASSGGLADTQYF